The sequence of this T cell receptor beta chain was determined in a study of cytomegalovirus exposure and HLA in healthy donors. PCR involved 60 Vbeta and 13 Jbeta primers. Sequencing was performed with immunoSEQ multiplex PCR; in TCRdb, only in-frame clones are kept and a portion is missing. Of more than 110,000 clones in the sample, more than 7.5% are singletons; the top ten hold under 2%. Study-wide points: The Asian-associated ancestry cluster reportedly had fewer N-insertions than the 666-donor mean in a later analysis.

This clone has only a few counts. Its target is unknown. One end of the junction is discordant with germline, which a read error may explain. Per germline, CDR1 GTSNPN and CDR2 SVGIG (reference sequence). The CDR3 loop spans 13 amino acids. This chain connects TRBV30 to TRBJ1-4; D remains ambiguous. Sequencing was carried out using PBMCs. This sequence originates from a middle-aged man in good health and CMV-seronegative. The CDR3 here is CAWRPRGTEKMFF. As DNA, the CDR3 is TGTGCCTGGAGGCCCCGTGGTACTGAAAAAATGTTTTTC. The variable domain in full, completed from reference TRBV30 and TRBJ1-4, reads SQTIHQWPATLVQPVGSPLSLECTVEGTSNPNLYWYRQAAGRGLQLLFYSVGIGQISSEVPQNLSASRPQDRQFILSSKKLLLSDSGFYLCAWRPRGTEKMFFGSGTQLSVL.